The rows below give T cell receptor beta chains drawn from one sample of a study of response to subunit inactivated influenza vaccine. TCRdb reprocessed the RT-PCR reads via MiXCR and lists one record per CDR3 protein. The data contain more than 150,000 distinct CDR3 sequences, 9.5% to 12% of them seen just once; the ten biggest clones take up roughly a third. The sample was CD8+ T cells sorted from PBMCs, taken less than 25 months after vaccination. The receptors derive from a man between 50 and 69 years old who received an inactivated influenza vaccine. CDR3s include the opening cysteine and the closing phenylalanine or tryptophan. A D gene is named only where the DNA matches it firmly. Rows give clone size only sometimes, using once, few, many, or a class for an expanded clone.

DNA | CDR3 | V | D | size | J
TGTGCCAGCAGCTCCAGACTGGGTTTGGATGAGCAGTTCTTC | CASSSRLGLDEQFF | TRBV7-9 | . | . | TRBJ2-1
TGTGCCAGCAGCTTAAGGCAGGGGGCGCGCACTGAAGCTTTCTTT | CASSLRQGARTEAFF | TRBV7-9 | TRBD1 | few | TRBJ1-1
TGTGCCAGCAGCTCGGACAGTTTTTATGGCTACACCTTC | CASSSDSFYGYTF | TRBV5-6 | . | few | TRBJ1-2
TGTGCCAGCAGCCCGGGGGGCCCGGGTGCTTTCTTT | CASSPGGPGAFF | TRBV12-3/TRBV12-4 | . | many | TRBJ1-1
TGTGCCAGCAGCTCGGGGACAGAAGGCAATCAGCCCCAGCATTTT | CASSSGTEGNQPQHF | TRBV7-9 | TRBD1 | few | TRBJ1-5
TGTGCCAGCAGTCCCCTCTCCTACAATGAGCAGTTCTTC | CASSPLSYNEQFF | TRBV12-3/TRBV12-4 | . | many | TRBJ2-1
TGTGCCAGCAGTTACTCCAAATGGACTAGCGAATACTACGAGCAGTACTTC | CASSYSKWTSEYYEQYF | TRBV6-2/TRBV6-3 | TRBD2 | . | TRBJ2-7
TGTGCCAGCAGATGGGACAATCAGCCCCAGCATTTT | CASRWDNQPQHF | TRBV28 | . | few | TRBJ1-5
TGCGCCAGCAGCAAACTATGGACGGGAGGCGGGGAGCTGTTTTTT | CASSKLWTGGGELFF | TRBV4-3 | TRBD2 | . | TRBJ2-2
TGCAGTGCTAGTCGGGGGCCAGGGGGGGCTACAGATACGCAGTATTTT | CSASRGPGGATDTQYF | TRBV20-1 | . | few | TRBJ2-3
TGTGCCAGCAGTTTAAGGTCAATCGGGGAGCTGTTTTTT | CASSLRSIGELFF | TRBV27 | . | . | TRBJ2-2
TGCGCCAGCAGCCAAGATTATATGGGGCTAGAGGGCTTCCATGAGCAGTTCTTC | CASSQDYMGLEGFHEQFF | TRBV4-3 | . | many | TRBJ2-1
TGTGCCAGCAGCATCTGGACAGCAGAGACCCAGTACTTC | CASSIWTAETQYF | TRBV5-5 | . | few | TRBJ2-5
TGTGCCAGCAGCGGCGTAGGGGAGGCCAGCTCCTACGAGCAGTACTTC | CASSGVGEASSYEQYF | TRBV9 | . | few | TRBJ2-7
TGTGCCAGCTCCCAAATATACACTGAAGCTTTCTTT | CASSQIYTEAFF | TRBV18 | . | . | TRBJ1-1
TGTGCCAGCAGTTTAGAGGGTTTAAAATCCTACAATGAGCAGTTCTTC | CASSLEGLKSYNEQFF | TRBV12-3/TRBV12-4 | . | few | TRBJ2-1
TGCGCCAGCAGCCAAGCCCTGACTCAGCCCCAGCATTTT | CASSQALTQPQHF | TRBV4-3 | . | few | TRBJ1-5
TGCAGCGTTGAAGTTACGGGCCGCCAAGGCACGCAGTATTTT | CSVEVTGRQGTQYF | TRBV29-1 | . | medium-sized | TRBJ2-3
TGTGCCTGGACGGTGTGGGGTCAACCCTACGAGCAGTACTTC | CAWTVWGQPYEQYF | TRBV30 | . | . | TRBJ2-7
TGTGCCAGCAGCCCCCTACGGGGTTACAATGAGCAGTTCTTC | CASSPLRGYNEQFF | TRBV7-8 | . | . | TRBJ2-1
TGCAGTGCTAGAAGGCGGGCGGATTACAATGAGCAGTTCTTC | CSARRRADYNEQFF | TRBV20-1 | . | few | TRBJ2-1
TGTGCCAGCTTCCAGGGGGCTGATCAGCCCCAGCATTTT | CASFQGADQPQHF | TRBV19 | TRBD1 | once | TRBJ1-5
TGTGCCAGCAGTTACCTGGACAGGGACACAGATACGCAGTATTTT | CASSYLDRDTDTQYF | TRBV6-5 | TRBD1 | few | TRBJ2-3
TGTGCCACCAGTGATCTCGGGACTAGCGGCACAGATACGCAGTATTTT | CATSDLGTSGTDTQYF | TRBV24-1 | TRBD2 | . | TRBJ2-3
TGTGCCAGCAGTTTAGCGCTATGGTTGCCGGAGACCCAGTACTTC | CASSLALWLPETQYF | TRBV12-3/TRBV12-4 | . | once | TRBJ2-5
TGTGCCAGCAGTTGGAGGGGGCTCCAAGAGACCCAGTACTTC | CASSWRGLQETQYF | TRBV27 | . | few | TRBJ2-5
TGTGCCAGCAGCTTCTTTCAGGGAAGAGGGTACATTCAGTACTTC | CASSFFQGRGYIQYF | TRBV7-9 | . | . | TRBJ2-4
TGTGCCAGCAGCTTGATGAACAGCCTGGAGACCCAGTACTTC | CASSLMNSLETQYF | TRBV5-6 | . | . | TRBJ2-5
TGTGCCGCTACAGGGTACAATGAGCAGTTCTTC | CAATGYNEQFF | TRBV6-5 | . | many | TRBJ2-1
TGTGCCAGCAGCTCAATCCCCGGGACAGGAAGCTCCTATAATTCACCCCTCCACTTT | CASSSIPGTGSSYNSPLHF | TRBV11-2 | TRBD1 | . | TRBJ1-6
TGTGCCAGCAGCCAAGTCGGTTCTTACGAGCAGTACTTC | CASSQVGSYEQYF | TRBV4-2 | . | many | TRBJ2-7
TGTGCCAGCAGTAACGGGACAGGGGGCCGCGAGCAGTACTTC | CASSNGTGGREQYF | TRBV6-2/TRBV6-3 | TRBD1 | few | TRBJ2-7
TGTGCCAGCAGCCAAGTCCCATCCACCCGGGAGACCCAGTACTTC | CASSQVPSTRETQYF | TRBV3-1 | . | . | TRBJ2-5
TGCGCCAGCAGCCCCCGGGGGGGCGATGAGCAGTTCTTC | CASSPRGGDEQFF | TRBV4-3 | TRBD2 | . | TRBJ2-1
TGCGCCAGCAGCCAAGAAGGGCAGGGCTATGAGCAGTTCTTC | CASSQEGQGYEQFF | TRBV4-3 | . | few | TRBJ2-1
TGCAGTGCTAGCGGGAGCGGAGCAGATACGCAGTATTTT | CSASGSGADTQYF | TRBV20-1 | . | few | TRBJ2-3
TGTGCCAGCAGCTTAGTTGGGCCTAGGCCCTACGAGCAGTACTTC | CASSLVGPRPYEQYF | TRBV7-8 | . | . | TRBJ2-7
TGTGCCAGCAGCCGAGGGACTAGCGGGGGGACTAGCACAGATACGCAGTATTTT | CASSRGTSGGTSTDTQYF | TRBV4-2 | TRBD2 | few | TRBJ2-3
TGTGCCAGCACCGAAGTCCCCCCAGATACGCAGTATTTT | CASTEVPPDTQYF | TRBV6-2/TRBV6-3 | . | few | TRBJ2-3
TGTGCCAGCAGCATTAGCGGGGGGGGATTCTACGAGCAGTACTTC | CASSISGGGFYEQYF | TRBV5-6 | TRBD2 | many | TRBJ2-7